Shown below are 19 T cell receptor beta chains from a single sample sequenced in a study of shared clonotypes between healthy human individuals. The table came from immunoSEQ multiplex PCR; TCRdb's copy has only in-frame clones and leaves some out. The table has some 1.4 million clones, roughly 96% seen once; the top ten hold roughly 1.2%. Sample: naive CD4+ T cells sorted from blood. The sample's subset: CD45RA+ positively selected. The receptor source for this set is a man aged 25 to 40 in good health.

This clone was recorded only once. V gene TRBV9 combines with J gene TRBJ1-2; D ambiguous. The CDR3 extends over 12 amino acids. The germline CDR1 and CDR2 sequences are SGDLS and YYNGEE. V was clipped by 3 bases and J by 5 bases, with 8 bases between them. The CDR3, as DNA: TGTGCCAGCAGCGAGAGGTCGTATGGCTACACCTTC. Protein: CASSERSYGYTF.

The chain carries TRBV5-6 and TRBJ2-2, with 7 positions matching TRBD1. This CDR3 comprises 14 residues. V dropped 4 bases and J dropped 7; count of bases not matched to a gene: 7. The V gene's germline CDR1 is SGHDT and CDR2 YYEEEE. CDR3: CASSPTGVGGELFF. CDR3 nucleotides: TGTGCCAGCAGCCCTACAGGGGTTGGCGGGGAGCTGTTTTTT. Based on the CDR3 plus reference TRBV5-6 and TRBJ2-2, the full variable domain is DAGVTQSPTHLIKTRGQQVTLRCSPKSGHDTVSWYQQALGQGPQFIFQYYEEEERQRGNFPDRFSGHQFPNYSSELNVNALLLGDSALYLCASSPTGVGGELFFGEGSRLTVL.

The chain uses TRBV4-3 and TRBJ2-5; the match to TRBD1 covers 9 bases. The CDR3 loop spans 15 amino acids. Germline loops: CDR1 LGHNA, CDR2 YSLEER. The V and J ends lost 3 bases and 4 bases, in that order; junction bases with no gene match: 6. Here the CDR3 reads CASSQGTGQGETQYF. The CDR3 bases are TGCGCCAGCAGCCAGGGGACAGGGCAGGGAGAGACCCAGTACTTC.

The J gene is TRBJ2-7, the V gene TRBV11-2; D may correspond to TRBD1 or TRBD2 (5 bases each). This CDR3 region has 16 residues. Trimming shortened V by 3 bases and J by 6 bases, and 21 bases separated the two germline ends. In germline, CDR1 is SGHAT, CDR2 FQNNGV. The chain's CDR3 is CASSFWQGALGGEQYF. In DNA, the CDR3 is TGTGCCAGCAGCTTTTGGCAGGGAGCGCTAGGAGGCGAGCAGTACTTC.

This chain uses TRBV4-2 with TRBJ2-1; no clear D gene. Trimming left V 3 bases short and J 0 bases short, with 18 bases between. The CDR3 loop spans 18 amino acids. CDR1 LGHNA and CDR2 YNFKEQ come from the germline V gene. CDR3 DNA: TGTGCCAGCAGCCACAACACCAGGACGGGTCCCTCCTACAATGAGCAGTTCTTC. Translation: CASSHNTRTGPSYNEQFF.

This clone was seen a handful of times. The J gene is TRBJ2-5, the V gene TRBV5-1; 11 positions agree with TRBD1. The CDR3 is made up of 14 amino acids. V gave up 4 bases and J gave up 3 bases; unmatched junction bases: 2. Germline CDR1 reads SGHRS; CDR2 reads YFSETQ. For the CDR3, the DNA is TGCGCCAGCAGCCCGGGACAGGGGGAAGAGACCCAGTACTTC. Translated, it gives CASSPGQGEETQYF.

V is TRBV28 and J is TRBJ2-3; D might be TRBD2 (5 bases). The germline gives CDR1 MDHEN, CDR2 SYDVKM. Trimming stripped 6 bases from V and 3 bases from J, with 13 bases between. This CDR3 contains 14 residues. The CDR3 DNA is TGTGCCAGCAGCCCACCTGGCGGGACAGATACGCAGTATTTT. The encoded protein is CASSPPGGTDTQYF. Based on the CDR3 plus reference TRBV28 and TRBJ2-3, the full variable domain is DVKVTQSSRYLVKRTGEKVFLECVQDMDHENMFWYRQDPGLGLRLIYFSYDVKMKEKGDIPEGYSVSREKKERFSLILESASTNQTSMYLCASSPPGGTDTQYFGPGTRLTVL.

The chain links TRBV15 to TRBJ1-2, with D hard to call. CDR1 and CDR2 from the germline V gene are LNHNV and YYDKDF (reference sequence). The V end lost 1 base, the J end lost 4 bases, and 7 bases lay between the germline ends. This CDR3 spans 13 amino acids. CDR3 in DNA: TGTGCCACCAGCAGAGGGAGCGGCTATGGCTACACCTTC. Translating it yields CATSRGSGYGYTF.

The sample holds one count of this clone. This chain links TRBV5-1 with TRBJ1-1; 7 nucleotides line up with TRBD1. V shed 0 bases, J shed 7 bases, and the junction held 9 bases outside the gene matches. This CDR3 has 15 amino acids. The V gene's germline CDR1 is SGHRS and CDR2 YFSETQ. Written as DNA, the CDR3 is TGCGCCAGCAGCTTGGACAGGGGAATCTCCCTTGAAGCTTTCTTT. Translated: CASSLDRGISLEAFF. The variable domain in full, with the rest retrieved from reference TRBV5-1 and TRBJ1-1, is KAGVTQTPRYLIKTRGQQVTLSCSPISGHRSVSWYQQTPGQGLQFLFEYFSETQRNKGNFPGRFSGRQFSNSRSEMNVSTLELGDSALYLCASSLDRGISLEAFFGQGTRLTVV.

This chain joins TRBV5-1 and TRBJ2-5; possibly TRBD2 for D (6 bases). The CDR3 length is 15 residues. Germline values: CDR1 SGHRS, CDR2 YFSETQ. Trimming left V 3 bases short and J 0 bases short, with 12 bases between. CDR3 DNA sequence: TGCGCCAGCAGCTCAACTAGCCCGTACCAAGAGACCCAGTACTTC. It encodes CASSSTSPYQETQYF. Full variable domain (rest looked up from reference TRBV5-1 and TRBJ2-5): KAGVTQTPRYLIKTRGQQVTLSCSPISGHRSVSWYQQTPGQGLQFLFEYFSETQRNKGNFPGRFSGRQFSNSRSEMNVSTLELGDSALYLCASSSTSPYQETQYFGPGTRLLVL.

The V and J genes are TRBV28 and TRBJ2-4, with D unresolved. There are 12 residues in the CDR3. V was clipped by 3 bases and J by 2 bases, with 2 bases between them. CDR1 is MDHEN, CDR2 SYDVKM, per germline. The CDR3 sequence is CASSFPKNIQYF. CDR3 nucleotides: TGTGCCAGCAGTTTCCCCAAAAACATTCAGTACTTC.

The chain combines TRBV7-2 with TRBJ2-4, with TRBD2 matching 7 bases. The V and J ends lost 5 bases and 3 bases, in that order; junction bases with no gene match: 4. The CDR3 is 14 amino acids. Germline V gene lookup returns CDR1 SGHTA and CDR2 FQGNSA. The CDR3 region has the DNA TGTGCCAGCAGCCAGGGAGGGAACAAAAACATTCAGTACTTC. It codes for CASSQGGNKNIQYF.

The chain is built from TRBV4-3 and TRBJ1-2; a weak D match, TRBD1 (5 bases). CDR3 length equals 15 residues. V shed 6 bases and J shed 0 bases, with 14 bases lying between them. Germline assignment: CDR1 LGHNA and CDR2 YSLEER. The CDR3 DNA sequence: TGCGCCAGCAGTACCAGACAGAAAGCTAACTATGGCTACACCTTC. Its translation: CASSTRQKANYGYTF.

V is TRBV29-1 and J is TRBJ2-1, with TRBD2 identical over 8 bases. V trimming: 6 bases; J trimming: 4 bases; junction bases outside the gene matches: 5. The CDR3 contains 13 residues. Germline V gene sequence: CDR1 SQVTM, CDR2 ANQGSEA. CDR3 coding DNA: TGCAGCGTCTGGGCTAGCGGGTACAATGAGCAGTTCTTC. Encoded protein: CSVWASGYNEQFF.

The chain joins TRBV20-1 to TRBJ1-1; no reliable D call. This CDR3 has 11 amino acids. V lost 3 bases and J 10 bases, leaving 12 bases between the germline ends. Germline V gene sequence: CDR1 DFQATT, CDR2 SNEGSKA (reference sequence). This chain's CDR3 is CSASGGLLAFF. DNA for the CDR3: TGCAGTGCTAGTGGAGGGCTTTTAGCTTTCTTT.

The genes are TRBV12-2 and TRBJ2-3. TRBV12-2 is noted as a pseudogene. The CDR3 is 14 amino acids. This CDR3 is CASRLHPSTDTQYF. In nucleotides, the CDR3 is TGTGCAAGTCGCTTACACCCTAGCACAGATACGCAGTATTTT.

V is TRBV5-1 and J is TRBJ1-4; D remains unclear. This CDR3 has 13 residues. Germline CDR1 is SGHRS and CDR2 is YFSETQ. V was cut by 0 bases and J by 5 bases, with 5 bases left in between. CDR3 in amino acids: CASSLAENEKLFF. CDR3 nucleotides: TGCGCCAGCAGCTTGGCCGAAAATGAAAAACTGTTTTTT.

The chain uses TRBV6-5 and TRBJ1-1; the D gene is possibly TRBD1 (5 bases). Trimming cost V 5 bases and J 4 bases, with 14 bases left between them. The germline gives CDR1 MNHEY, CDR2 SVGAGI. The CDR3 length is 14 residues. CDR3 loop: CASSIQVGATEAFF. The CDR3 bases are TGTGCCAGCAGTATACAGGTCGGGGCCACTGAAGCTTTCTTT.

The gene calls are TRBV6-6 and TRBJ1-5, with D possibly TRBD1 on 5 matching bases. Germline CDR1 and CDR2: MNHNY and SVGAGI (reference sequence). The CDR3 totals 13 residues. Deletions cut 5 bases from V and 6 bases from J, with 11 bases between. The CDR3 DNA follows: TGTGCCAGCAGTACGGGACCACTTCAGCCCCAGCATTTT. Amino acid sequence: CASSTGPLQPQHF.